Listed here are 24 T cell receptor beta chains from one sample, sequenced in a study of T-cell reconstitution after alpha-beta-depleted transplantation in children. Preparation of the TCRbeta library involved a method that used unique molecular identifiers. TCRdb re-called the PCR reads through MiXCR, storing one row per CDR3 protein. The data show a few hundred thousand distinct CDR3 sequences, with around a tenth seen just once and 2% to 2.5% held by the top ten. The input for sequencing was PBMCs from the stem cell graft donor, taken from the stem cell graft. Receptors were obtained from a human donor who donated a stem cell graft to a child with acute lymphoblastic leukemia.

This CDR3 reads CASSQGTGRTYNEQFF. CDR3 in DNA: TGCGCCAGCAGCCAAGGAACAGGGCGTACCTACAATGAGCAGTTCTTC. The chain uses TRBV4-3 and TRBJ2-1; the D gene is possibly TRBD1 (6 bases). Trimming pared 1 base from V and 2 bases from J, leaving 12 bases between. The CDR3 consists of 16 residues. The germline CDR1 and CDR2 sequences are LGHNA and YSLEER.

The V call is TRBV7-2, the J call TRBJ2-5; 7 bases fit TRBD1. V trimming: 6 bases; J trimming: 5 bases; junction bases outside the gene matches: 15. Germline-derived CDR1 and CDR2 are SGHTA and FQGNSA. The CDR3 has 16 amino acids. The DNA of the CDR3 is TGTGCCAGCAGACAGGGGTGGGGGCAGGGAAGGGAGACCCAGTACTTC. Translation gives CASRQGWGQGRETQYF.

The rearrangement uses TRBV27 and TRBJ1-5; D possibly corresponds to TRBD1 (6 bases). V gave up 8 bases and J gave up 5 bases, with 16 bases separating them. CDR1 is MNHEY, CDR2 SMNVEV, per germline (reference sequence). The length of the CDR3 is 14 residues. The CDR3 DNA reads TGTGCCAGCGGGGTGGACAGTCGCGATCAGCCCCAGCATTTT. This codes for CASGVDSRDQPQHF.

In this sample, this clonotype turned up a few times. The chain carries TRBV20-1 and TRBJ2-1; TRBD2 matches at 10 bases. J gave up 6 bases and V 0 bases, and 11 bases lay outside the gene matches. Germline V gene sequence: CDR1 DFQATT, CDR2 SNEGSKA (reference sequence). This CDR3 has 17 residues. CDR3 bases: TGCAGTGCTAGAGACATCGCGGGGCTAGCGGGAGTCAATGAGCAGTTCTTC. Its translation: CSARDIAGLAGVNEQFF.

The chain couples TRBV7-8 to TRBJ2-7; possible D gene TRBD1, 5 bases. The CDR3 covers 14 residues. Germline V gene sequence: CDR1 SGHVS, CDR2 FQNEAQ. Trimming left V 5 bases short and J 5 bases short, with 16 bases between. Here the CDR3 DNA reads TGTGCCAGCAGCCCTCTTAGGGGTAGCCACGAGCAGTACTTC. Protein sequence: CASSPLRGSHEQYF. The entire variable domain, with the rest obtained from reference TRBV7-8 and TRBJ2-7, is as follows: GAGVSQSPRYKVAKRGQDVALRCDPISGHVSLFWYQQALGQGPEFLTYFQNEAQLDKSGLPSDRFFAERPEGSVSTLKIQRTQQEDSAVYLCASSPLRGSHEQYFGPGTRLTVT.

This clonotype was seen ten or more times. The chain carries TRBV12-3 or TRBV12-4 and TRBJ1-4; TRBD1 is a possible D gene (6 bases). CDR3 length equals 14 residues. Trimming removed 6 bases from V and 0 bases from J, with 8 bases in between. The CDR3 DNA follows: TGTGCCAGCAGAAGACAGGCAACTAATGAAAAACTGTTTTTT. Translated, it gives CASRRQATNEKLFF.

This clonotype was seen a few times. CDR3 sequence reads: CASSSWTSGRVADTQYF. CDR3 nucleotides: TGTGCCAGCAGCTCGTGGACTAGCGGGAGGGTTGCAGATACGCAGTATTTT. The gene calls are TRBV4-2 and TRBJ2-3; TRBD2 agrees at 15 bases. CDR1 and CDR2 (germline): LGHNA, YNFKEQ. V lost 5 bases to trimming and J lost 4 bases; unmatched junction nucleotides: 7. The CDR3 is made up of 17 amino acids.

The chain couples TRBV20-1 to TRBJ2-7; 12 nucleotides line up with TRBD2. The CDR3 length is 15 residues. Germline CDR1 DFQATT, CDR2 SNEGSKA (reference sequence). V trimming: 6 bases; J trimming: 1 base; junction bases outside the gene matches: 7. CDR3 nucleotide sequence: TGCAGTGCCAAGACTAGCGGGAGTCAATCCTACGAGCAGTACTTC. Protein product: CSAKTSGSQSYEQYF.

The chain carries TRBV10-3 and TRBJ2-2; D might be TRBD1 or TRBD2, each matching 5 bases. Germline CDR1 and CDR2: ENHRY and SYGVKD. V gave up 1 base and J gave up 3 bases, with 9 bases separating them. The length of the CDR3 is 15 residues. In DNA, the CDR3 is TGTGCCATCAGTGAGTTGGGGACCTACACCGGGGAGCTGTTTTTT. Its protein product is CAISELGTYTGELFF.

The rearrangement links TRBV20-1 to TRBJ2-5, with D maybe TRBD2 (5 bases). This CDR3 spans 15 amino acids. Deletions cut 1 base from V and 7 bases from J, with 19 bases between. Per the germline V gene, CDR1 is DFQATT and CDR2 is SNEGSKA (reference sequence). CDR3 amino acids: CSARGYQERFRTQYF. Here the CDR3 DNA reads TGCAGTGCTAGAGGGTATCAGGAGCGGTTTCGGACCCAGTACTTC.

The chain employs TRBV7-2 and TRBJ2-1; 8 bases are shared with TRBD2. The CDR3 is 17 residues long. The ends lost 2 bases at V and 4 bases at J; junction bases unmatched: 10. Germline CDR1 reads SGHTA; CDR2 reads FQGNSA. CDR3 nucleotide sequence: TGTGCCAGCAGCTTAAGGGGGGCGGGAGGACGGTACAATGAGCAGTTCTTC. It encodes CASSLRGAGGRYNEQFF.

The V call is TRBV4-1, the J call TRBJ2-1, with 8 bases identical to TRBD2. The CDR3 runs 15 residues. V trimming: 3 bases; J trimming: 5 bases; junction bases outside the gene matches: 6. Germline V gives CDR1 MGHRA, CDR2 YSYEKL. The CDR3, as DNA: TGCGCCAGCAGCCACGGGAGGGGCAAAGACAATGAGCAGTTCTTC. The encoded protein is CASSHGRGKDNEQFF.

In this sample, this clonotype turned up once. This may be a read error, as it is one base from a much larger clone. The chain couples TRBV6-5 to TRBJ1-4; D is ambiguous. CDR1 and CDR2 (germline): MNHEY, SVGAGI. V lost 8 bases to trimming and J lost 3 bases, with 7 bases between them. The CDR3 is 12 amino acids. The CDR3 loop reads CASGFPNEKLFF. In nucleotides, the CDR3 is TGTGCCAGCGGTTTCCCTAATGAAAAACTGTTTTTT.

This clonotype was detected many times. The chain recombines TRBV5-1 with TRBJ2-3; 10 bases match TRBD2. CDR1 SGHRS and CDR2 YFSETQ come from the germline V gene. V dropped 1 base and J dropped 0; count of bases not matched to a gene: 2. This CDR3 region has 16 residues. This chain's CDR3 is CASSLTSGMSTDTQYF. CDR3 bases: TGCGCCAGCAGCTTGACTAGCGGGATGAGCACAGATACGCAGTATTTT.

At least ten counts were recorded for this clonotype. This CDR3 is CSARTSLNYGYTF. The CDR3 DNA reads TGCAGTGCTAGAACATCACTTAACTATGGCTACACCTTC. The V gene is TRBV20-1, the J gene TRBJ1-2; no reliable D call. The CDR3 extends over 13 amino acids. Trimming took 2 bases from V and 1 from J, leaving 8 bases between them. From germline, CDR1 is DFQATT and CDR2 SNEGSKA (reference sequence).

This clonotype was seen repeatedly, ten times or more. The rearrangement joins TRBV7-3 to TRBJ2-2, with a tentative D call TRBD2 (5 bases). CDR3 size: 15 residues. Germline loops: CDR1 SGHTA, CDR2 FQGTGA. V was cut by 1 base and J by 3 bases, with 9 bases left in between. The CDR3 loop reads CASSLMTTYTGELFF. The CDR3, as DNA: TGTGCCAGCAGCTTAATGACTACGTACACCGGGGAGCTGTTTTTT.

The chain has TRBV7-3 and TRBJ2-7, with no clear D. Between the trimmed V and J ends, which lost 3 bases and 4 bases, there was a span of 16 bases. This CDR3 region has 15 residues. Germline V lookup: CDR1 SGHTA, CDR2 FQGTGA. The CDR3: CASSLAGGQLYEQYF. The CDR3 DNA reads as TGTGCCAGCAGCTTGGCAGGCGGCCAACTTTACGAGCAGTACTTC.

The chain links TRBV7-2 to TRBJ2-1; the D gene could be TRBD1 or TRBD2 (5 bases each). The CDR3 is 14 residues long. CDR1 and CDR2 (germline): SGHTA, FQGNSA. The V and J ends lost 2 bases and 9 bases respectively, with 14 bases between them. DNA of the CDR3: TGTGCCAGCAGCTTAAGACCCAATGGGGGTGAGCAGTTCTTC. Translated: CASSLRPNGGEQFF.

This clonotype has a handful of counts. The chain has TRBV5-1 and TRBJ2-2; TRBD1 matches at 9 bases. Germline CDR1 reads SGHRS; CDR2 reads YFSETQ. The CDR3 sequence is 18 residues long. J gave up 0 bases and V 0 bases, and 6 bases lay outside the gene matches. The chain's CDR3 is CASSLEGQGIANTGELFF. The CDR3 bases are TGCGCCAGCAGCTTGGAGGGACAGGGTATCGCGAACACCGGGGAGCTGTTTTTT. Drawing the rest from reference TRBV5-1 and TRBJ2-2, the complete variable domain is KAGVTQTPRYLIKTRGQQVTLSCSPISGHRSVSWYQQTPGQGLQFLFEYFSETQRNKGNFPGRFSGRQFSNSRSEMNVSTLELGDSALYLCASSLEGQGIANTGELFFGEGSRLTVL.

This rearrangement joins TRBV20-1 to TRBJ1-4; the D gene is possibly TRBD1 (5 bases). The CDR3 is 14 residues long. Germline V gene data show CDR1 as DFQATT and CDR2 as SNEGSKA (reference sequence). Trimming pared 3 bases from V and 5 bases from J, leaving 13 bases between. The CDR3 DNA reads as TGCAGTGCTAGCGGGCGGGGGTCAAATGAAAAACTGTTTTTT. Protein: CSASGRGSNEKLFF.

The chain uses TRBV4-1 and TRBJ1-2, with D maybe TRBD1 (6 bases). CDR1 is MGHRA and CDR2 is YSYEKL in the germline V gene. V was pared by 2 bases and J by 1 base, with 8 bases between. CDR3 length equals 14 residues. In nucleotides, the CDR3 is TGCGCCAGCAGCCAACTACAGGGTAACTATGGCTACACCTTC. Residues: CASSQLQGNYGYTF.

This sequence joins TRBV15 and TRBJ2-7; 10 positions match TRBD1. Germline V gene sequence: CDR1 LNHNV, CDR2 YYDKDF (reference sequence). CDR3 length: 15 amino acids. J gave up 5 bases and V 3 bases, and 7 bases lay outside the gene matches. This chain's CDR3 is CATSRDRQGANEQYF. Here the CDR3 DNA reads TGTGCCACCAGCAGGGATCGACAGGGGGCCAACGAGCAGTACTTC. Full variable domain (outside the CDR3, taken from reference TRBV15 and TRBJ2-7): DAMVIQNPRYQVTQFGKPVTLSCSQTLNHNVMYWYQQKSSQAPKLLFHYYDKDFNNEADTPDNFQSRRPNTSFCFLDIRSPGLGDTAMYLCATSRDRQGANEQYFGPGTRLTVT.

The gene calls are TRBV25-1 and TRBJ1-2; D is perhaps TRBD1 (5 bases). Trimming shortened V by 4 bases and J by 7 bases, and 16 bases separated the two germline ends. CDR1 and CDR2 (germline): MGHDK, SYGVNS. The CDR3 consists of 14 residues. The CDR3 DNA sequence: TGTGCCAGCAGTGGAGAAGGGGCGAAGACTGGCTACACCTTC. It codes for CASSGEGAKTGYTF.

V is TRBV4-3 and J is TRBJ2-7; D is perhaps TRBD1 (6 bases). This CDR3 spans 15 amino acids. Germline assignment: CDR1 LGHNA and CDR2 YSLEER. Trimming pared 0 bases from V and 3 bases from J, leaving 12 bases between. The CDR3 sequence is CASSQDLVRGYEQYF. DNA for the CDR3: TGCGCCAGCAGCCAAGATCTGGTCAGGGGCTACGAGCAGTACTTC.